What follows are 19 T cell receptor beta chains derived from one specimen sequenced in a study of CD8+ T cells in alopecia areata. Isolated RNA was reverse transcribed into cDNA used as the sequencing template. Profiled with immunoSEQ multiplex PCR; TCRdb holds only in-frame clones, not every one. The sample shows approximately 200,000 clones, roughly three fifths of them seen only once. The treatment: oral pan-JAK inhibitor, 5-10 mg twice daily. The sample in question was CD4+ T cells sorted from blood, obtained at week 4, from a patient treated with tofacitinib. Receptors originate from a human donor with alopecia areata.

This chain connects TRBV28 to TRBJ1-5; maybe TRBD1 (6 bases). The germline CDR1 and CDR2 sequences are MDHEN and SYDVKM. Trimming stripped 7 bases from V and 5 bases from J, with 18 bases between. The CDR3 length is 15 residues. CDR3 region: CASNGGGTPYQPQHF. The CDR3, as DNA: TGTGCCAGCAATGGGGGTGGGACACCTTATCAGCCCCAGCATTTT.

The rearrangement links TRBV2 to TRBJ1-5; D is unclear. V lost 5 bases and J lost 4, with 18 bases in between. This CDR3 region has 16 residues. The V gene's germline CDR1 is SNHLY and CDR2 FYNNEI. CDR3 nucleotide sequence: TGTGCCAGCAGTCCCTTGCGCCCAGGCGCTAATCAGCCCCAGCATTTT. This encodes CASSPLRPGANQPQHF.

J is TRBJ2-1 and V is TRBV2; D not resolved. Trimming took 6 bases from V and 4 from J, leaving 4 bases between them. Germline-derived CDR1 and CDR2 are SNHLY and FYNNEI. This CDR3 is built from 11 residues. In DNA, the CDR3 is TGTGCCAGCAGGGAGTACAATGAGCAGTTCTTC. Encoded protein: CASREYNEQFF.

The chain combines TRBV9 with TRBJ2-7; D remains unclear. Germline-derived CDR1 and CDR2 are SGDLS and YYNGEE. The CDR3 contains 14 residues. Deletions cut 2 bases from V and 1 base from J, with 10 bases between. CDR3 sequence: CASSVSAGSYEQYF. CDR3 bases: TGTGCCAGCAGCGTCTCGGCAGGTTCCTACGAGCAGTACTTC. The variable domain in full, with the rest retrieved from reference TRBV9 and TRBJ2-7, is DSGVTQTPKHLITATGQRVTLRCSPRSGDLSVYWYQQSLDQGLQFLIQYYNGEERAKGNILERFSAQQFPDLHSELNLSSLELGDSALYFCASSVSAGSYEQYFGPGTRLTVT.

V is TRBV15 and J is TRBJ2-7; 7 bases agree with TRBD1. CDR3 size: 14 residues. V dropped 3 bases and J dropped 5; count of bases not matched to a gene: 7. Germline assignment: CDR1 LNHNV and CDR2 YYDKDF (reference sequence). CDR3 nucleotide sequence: TGTGCCACCAGCAGGCGGTTAGACAGGGACGAGCAGTACTTC. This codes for CATSRRLDRDEQYF.

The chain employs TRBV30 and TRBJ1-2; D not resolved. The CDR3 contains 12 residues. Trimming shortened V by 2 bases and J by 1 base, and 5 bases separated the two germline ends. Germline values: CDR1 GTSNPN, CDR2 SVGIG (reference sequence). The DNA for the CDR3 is TGTGCCTGGAGTAGATATAACTATGGCTACACCTTC. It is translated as CAWSRYNYGYTF.

CDR3 amino acids: CAWSVRTGATRFQPQHF. In nucleotides, the CDR3 is TGTGCCTGGAGTGTACGGACAGGGGCGACTAGGTTTCAGCCCCAGCATTTT. J is TRBJ1-5 and V is TRBV30; TRBD1 agrees at 9 bases. The J segment lost 6 bases and the V segment lost 0 bases, leaving 12 bases of the junction unmatched. Germline loops: CDR1 GTSNPN, CDR2 SVGIG (reference sequence). The CDR3 contains 17 residues.

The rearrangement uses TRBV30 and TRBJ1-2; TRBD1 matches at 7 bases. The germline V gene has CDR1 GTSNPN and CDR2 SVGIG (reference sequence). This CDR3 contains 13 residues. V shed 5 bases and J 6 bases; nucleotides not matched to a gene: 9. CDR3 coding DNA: TGTGCCTGGTACCGACAGGGCCCTGATGGCTACACCTTC. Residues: CAWYRQGPDGYTF.

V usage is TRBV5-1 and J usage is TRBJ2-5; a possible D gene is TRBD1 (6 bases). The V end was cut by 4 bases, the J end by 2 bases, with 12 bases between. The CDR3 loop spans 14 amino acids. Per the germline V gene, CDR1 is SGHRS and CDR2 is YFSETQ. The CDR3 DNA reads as TGCGCCAGCAGCCTCCTCGGACAGCAAGAGACCCAGTACTTC. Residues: CASSLLGQQETQYF.

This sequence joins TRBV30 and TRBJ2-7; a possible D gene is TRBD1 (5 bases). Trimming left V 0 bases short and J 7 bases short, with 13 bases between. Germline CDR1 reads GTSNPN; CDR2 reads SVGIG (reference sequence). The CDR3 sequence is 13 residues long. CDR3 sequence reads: CAWSVRAGREQYF. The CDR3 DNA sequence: TGTGCCTGGAGTGTACGGGCAGGGCGGGAGCAGTACTTC.

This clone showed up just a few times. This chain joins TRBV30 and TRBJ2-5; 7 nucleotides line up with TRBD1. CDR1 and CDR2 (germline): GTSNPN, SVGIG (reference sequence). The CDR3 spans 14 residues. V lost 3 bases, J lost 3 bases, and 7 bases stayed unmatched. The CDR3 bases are TGTGCCTGGAGCGAGACAGGGAATAAAGAGACCCAGTACTTC. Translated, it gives CAWSETGNKETQYF.

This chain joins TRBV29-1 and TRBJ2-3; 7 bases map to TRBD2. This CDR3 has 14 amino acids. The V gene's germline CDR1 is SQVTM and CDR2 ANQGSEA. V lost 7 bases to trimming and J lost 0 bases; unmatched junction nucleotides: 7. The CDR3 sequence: CSAKGAGSTDTQYF. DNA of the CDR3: TGCAGCGCGAAAGGAGCGGGGAGCACAGATACGCAGTATTTT.

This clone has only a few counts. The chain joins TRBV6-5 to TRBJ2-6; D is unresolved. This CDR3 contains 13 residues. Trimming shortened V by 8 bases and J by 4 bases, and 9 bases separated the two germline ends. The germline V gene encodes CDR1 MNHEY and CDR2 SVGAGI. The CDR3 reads CASHYPGANVLTF. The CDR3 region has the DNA TGTGCCAGCCACTACCCCGGGGCCAACGTCCTGACTTTC.

CDR3 DNA: TGTGCCTGGAGAGCTGGAGGAAACACTGAAGCTTTCTTT. Its translation is CAWRAGGNTEAFF. The J gene is TRBJ1-1, the V gene TRBV30; D is undetermined. Trimming removed 3 bases from V and 2 bases from J, with 10 bases in between. The CDR3 is 13 residues long. Germline-derived CDR1 and CDR2 are GTSNPN and SVGIG (reference sequence).

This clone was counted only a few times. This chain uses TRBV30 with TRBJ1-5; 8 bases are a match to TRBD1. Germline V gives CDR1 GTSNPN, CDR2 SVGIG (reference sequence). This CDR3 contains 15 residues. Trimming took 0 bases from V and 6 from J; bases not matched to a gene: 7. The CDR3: CAWSVGRTGSQPQHF. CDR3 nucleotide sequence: TGTGCCTGGAGTGTCGGCCGGACAGGGAGTCAGCCCCAGCATTTT.

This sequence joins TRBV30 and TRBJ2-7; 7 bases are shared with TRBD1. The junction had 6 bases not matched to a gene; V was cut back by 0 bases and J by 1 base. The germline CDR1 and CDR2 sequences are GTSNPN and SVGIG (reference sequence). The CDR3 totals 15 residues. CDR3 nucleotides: TGTGCCTGGAGTGTAGGAAGGGGGCTATCCTACGAGCAGTACTTC. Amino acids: CAWSVGRGLSYEQYF.

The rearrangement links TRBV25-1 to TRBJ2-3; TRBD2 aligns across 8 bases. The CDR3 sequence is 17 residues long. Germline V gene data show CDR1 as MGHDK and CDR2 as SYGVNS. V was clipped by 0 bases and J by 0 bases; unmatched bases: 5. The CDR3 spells CASSEYKLADSTDTQYF. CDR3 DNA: TGTGCCAGCAGTGAATATAAACTAGCGGATAGCACAGATACGCAGTATTTT.

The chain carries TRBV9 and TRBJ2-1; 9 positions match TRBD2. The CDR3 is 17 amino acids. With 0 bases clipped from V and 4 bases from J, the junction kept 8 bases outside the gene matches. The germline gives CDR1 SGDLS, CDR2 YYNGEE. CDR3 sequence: CASSVGGRAGGYNEQFF. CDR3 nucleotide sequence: TGTGCCAGCAGCGTAGGTGGTCGGGCGGGAGGGTACAATGAGCAGTTCTTC.

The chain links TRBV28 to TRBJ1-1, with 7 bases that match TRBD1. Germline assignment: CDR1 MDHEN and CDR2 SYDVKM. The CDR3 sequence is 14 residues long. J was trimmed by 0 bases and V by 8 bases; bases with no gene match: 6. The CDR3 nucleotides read TGTGCCAGCGGAATACAGGGGATGAACACTGAAGCTTTCTTT. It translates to CASGIQGMNTEAFF.